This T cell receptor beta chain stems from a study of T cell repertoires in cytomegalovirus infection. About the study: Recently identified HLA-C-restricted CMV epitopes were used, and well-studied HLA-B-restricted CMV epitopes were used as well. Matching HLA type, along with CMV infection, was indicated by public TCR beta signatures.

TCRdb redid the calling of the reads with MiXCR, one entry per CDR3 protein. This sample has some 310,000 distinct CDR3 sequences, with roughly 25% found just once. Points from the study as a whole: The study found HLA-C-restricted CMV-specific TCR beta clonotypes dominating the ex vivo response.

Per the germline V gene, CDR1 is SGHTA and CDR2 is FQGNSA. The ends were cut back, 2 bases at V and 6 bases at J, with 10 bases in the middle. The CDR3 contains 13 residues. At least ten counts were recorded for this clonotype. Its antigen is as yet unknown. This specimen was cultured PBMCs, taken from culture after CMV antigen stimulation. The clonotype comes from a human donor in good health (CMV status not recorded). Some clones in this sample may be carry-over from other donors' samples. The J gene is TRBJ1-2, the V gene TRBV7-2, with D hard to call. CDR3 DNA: TGTGCCAGCAGCTTATCACCGGCGGATGGCTACACCTTC. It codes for CASSLSPADGYTF.